This T cell receptor beta chain was found in a study of a mutant IDH1 vaccine in newly diagnosed glioma. Assay used: immunoSEQ multiplex PCR; TCRdb lists only in-frame clones, some missing. The data hold about 60,000 clones, with roughly four fifths observed a single time. About this clone: The antigen is not known.

The CDR3 sequence is 15 residues long. The germline CDR1 and CDR2 sequences are KGHSH and LQKENI. Germline trimming cut 4 bases from V and 8 bases from J; bases unmatched to any gene: 10. The time point denotes: week 35, safety follow-up. A single vaccine dose contained 300 ug of mutant IDH1 20-mer peptide, and topical imiquimod was used with it. The input for sequencing was PBMCs, taken from a glioma patient whose treatment included an IDH1 peptide vaccine. This receptor was identified in a man aged 35 to 55 with glioma. This chain connects TRBV18 to TRBJ1-5; TRBD1 agrees at 8 bases. The CDR3 reads CASSRETGAREPQHF. The CDR3 nucleotides are TGTGCCAGCTCACGCGAGACAGGGGCCCGGGAGCCCCAGCATTTT.